The T cell receptor (beta chain) under discussion was sequenced for a study of T cell repertoires in cytomegalovirus infection. MiXCR was run by TCRdb on the reads, yielding one entry per CDR3 protein. The sample lists about 900,000 distinct CDR3 sequences, roughly 30% occurring once. Comment on this clonotype: Its antigen is not identified.

CDR3 length: 16 amino acids. Germline V gene lookup returns CDR1 MNHEY and CDR2 SMNVEV (reference sequence). The ends lost 8 bases at V and 8 bases at J; junction bases unmatched: 15. This chain links TRBV27 with TRBJ2-1, with 10 bases that match TRBD2. Sequences were derived from cultured CD8+ T cells from PBMCs, sampled from culture after CMV antigen stimulation. The TCR originated in a human donor in good health (CMV status not recorded). Some clones in this sample may be carry-over from other donors' samples. The CDR3 spells CASLTLSGGAVDEQFF. The CDR3 bases are TGTGCCAGCTTGACCCTCAGCGGGGGGGCCGTAGATGAGCAGTTCTTC.